The 5 T cell receptor beta chains below come from one sample, sequenced in a study of somatic reversion in DOCK8 deficiency. TRB libraries came from one-step amplicon PCR on approximately 100 ng genomic DNA with EuroClonality-NGS primers. TCRdb independently ran MiXCR on the multiplex PCR reads; one entry per CDR3 protein. The data hold roughly 430 distinct CDR3 sequences, with over 20% observed a single time. The sequencing sample was made of peripheral blood. These receptors were taken from a human donor with DOCK8 deficiency.

This sequence joins TRBV5-1 and TRBJ2-3; tentative D call: TRBD1 (6 bases). Trimming left V 3 bases short and J 0 bases short, with 8 bases between. This CDR3 region has 14 residues. From germline, CDR1 is SGHRS and CDR2 YFSETQ. CDR3 region: CASSWGQSTDTQYF. The CDR3 DNA reads TGCGCCAGCAGCTGGGGACAAAGCACAGATACGCAGTATTTT.

Sample share makes this clonotype medium-sized (0.01 to 0.1%). This chain links TRBV5-6 with TRBJ2-7; D ambiguous. The CDR3 sequence is 13 residues long. Germline assignment: CDR1 SGHDT and CDR2 YYEEEE. Between the trimmed V and J ends, which lost 4 bases and 3 bases, there was a span of 11 bases. CDR3 amino acids: CASSIIWDYEQYV. The CDR3 DNA is TGTGCCAGCAGCATCATATGGGACTACGAGCAGTACGTC.

This clonotype has only a few counts. The chain links TRBV28 to TRBJ1-5, with D perhaps matching TRBD1 (6 bases). V dropped 8 bases and J dropped 4 bases, with 18 bases sitting between them. Per the germline V gene, CDR1 is MDHEN and CDR2 is SYDVKM. The CDR3 sequence is 15 residues long. The CDR3 loop is CASLQWGLRNQPQHF. The CDR3 DNA follows: TGTGCCAGCCTCCAATGGGGGCTAAGAAATCAGCCCCAGCATTTT.

V usage is TRBV7-6 and J usage is TRBJ1-3, with D maybe TRBD1 (5 bases). Germline values: CDR1 SGHVS, CDR2 FNYEAQ. The CDR3 runs 14 residues. V dropped 6 bases and J dropped 7 bases, with 16 bases sitting between them. The CDR3 sequence is CASRVMDKGNTIYF. CDR3 coding DNA: TGTGCCAGCAGGGTTATGGACAAAGGGAACACCATATATTTT. The complete variable domain, with remaining parts taken from reference TRBV7-6 and TRBJ1-3, reads GAGVSQSPRYKVTKRGQDVALRCDPISGHVSLYWYRQALGQGPEFLTYFNYEAQQDKSGLPNDRFSAERPEGSISTLTIQRTEQRDSAMYRCASRVMDKGNTIYFGEGSWLTVV.

The chain employs TRBV7-3 and TRBJ2-2; D might be TRBD1 (6 bases). Germline V gene data show CDR1 as SGHTA and CDR2 as FQGTGA. This CDR3 contains 13 residues. The germline V and J ends were trimmed by 4 bases and 6 bases, with 9 bases remaining between them. The CDR3 DNA is TGTGCCAGCAGCTCTAACAGGGCCGGGGAGCTGTTTTTT. This sequence encodes CASSSNRAGELFF.